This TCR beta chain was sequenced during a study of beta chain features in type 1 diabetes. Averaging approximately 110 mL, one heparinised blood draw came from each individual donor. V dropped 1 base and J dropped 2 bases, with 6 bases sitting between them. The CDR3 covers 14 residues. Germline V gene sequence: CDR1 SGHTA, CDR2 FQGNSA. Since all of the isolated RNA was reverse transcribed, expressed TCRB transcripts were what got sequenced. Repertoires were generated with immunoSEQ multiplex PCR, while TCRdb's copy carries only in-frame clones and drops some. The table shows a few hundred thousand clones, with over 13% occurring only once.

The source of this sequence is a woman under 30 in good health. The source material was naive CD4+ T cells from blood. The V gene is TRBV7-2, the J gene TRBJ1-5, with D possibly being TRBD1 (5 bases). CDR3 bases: TGTGCCAGCAGCTTAGAAGGGGGCAATCAGCCCCAGCATTTT. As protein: CASSLEGGNQPQHF.